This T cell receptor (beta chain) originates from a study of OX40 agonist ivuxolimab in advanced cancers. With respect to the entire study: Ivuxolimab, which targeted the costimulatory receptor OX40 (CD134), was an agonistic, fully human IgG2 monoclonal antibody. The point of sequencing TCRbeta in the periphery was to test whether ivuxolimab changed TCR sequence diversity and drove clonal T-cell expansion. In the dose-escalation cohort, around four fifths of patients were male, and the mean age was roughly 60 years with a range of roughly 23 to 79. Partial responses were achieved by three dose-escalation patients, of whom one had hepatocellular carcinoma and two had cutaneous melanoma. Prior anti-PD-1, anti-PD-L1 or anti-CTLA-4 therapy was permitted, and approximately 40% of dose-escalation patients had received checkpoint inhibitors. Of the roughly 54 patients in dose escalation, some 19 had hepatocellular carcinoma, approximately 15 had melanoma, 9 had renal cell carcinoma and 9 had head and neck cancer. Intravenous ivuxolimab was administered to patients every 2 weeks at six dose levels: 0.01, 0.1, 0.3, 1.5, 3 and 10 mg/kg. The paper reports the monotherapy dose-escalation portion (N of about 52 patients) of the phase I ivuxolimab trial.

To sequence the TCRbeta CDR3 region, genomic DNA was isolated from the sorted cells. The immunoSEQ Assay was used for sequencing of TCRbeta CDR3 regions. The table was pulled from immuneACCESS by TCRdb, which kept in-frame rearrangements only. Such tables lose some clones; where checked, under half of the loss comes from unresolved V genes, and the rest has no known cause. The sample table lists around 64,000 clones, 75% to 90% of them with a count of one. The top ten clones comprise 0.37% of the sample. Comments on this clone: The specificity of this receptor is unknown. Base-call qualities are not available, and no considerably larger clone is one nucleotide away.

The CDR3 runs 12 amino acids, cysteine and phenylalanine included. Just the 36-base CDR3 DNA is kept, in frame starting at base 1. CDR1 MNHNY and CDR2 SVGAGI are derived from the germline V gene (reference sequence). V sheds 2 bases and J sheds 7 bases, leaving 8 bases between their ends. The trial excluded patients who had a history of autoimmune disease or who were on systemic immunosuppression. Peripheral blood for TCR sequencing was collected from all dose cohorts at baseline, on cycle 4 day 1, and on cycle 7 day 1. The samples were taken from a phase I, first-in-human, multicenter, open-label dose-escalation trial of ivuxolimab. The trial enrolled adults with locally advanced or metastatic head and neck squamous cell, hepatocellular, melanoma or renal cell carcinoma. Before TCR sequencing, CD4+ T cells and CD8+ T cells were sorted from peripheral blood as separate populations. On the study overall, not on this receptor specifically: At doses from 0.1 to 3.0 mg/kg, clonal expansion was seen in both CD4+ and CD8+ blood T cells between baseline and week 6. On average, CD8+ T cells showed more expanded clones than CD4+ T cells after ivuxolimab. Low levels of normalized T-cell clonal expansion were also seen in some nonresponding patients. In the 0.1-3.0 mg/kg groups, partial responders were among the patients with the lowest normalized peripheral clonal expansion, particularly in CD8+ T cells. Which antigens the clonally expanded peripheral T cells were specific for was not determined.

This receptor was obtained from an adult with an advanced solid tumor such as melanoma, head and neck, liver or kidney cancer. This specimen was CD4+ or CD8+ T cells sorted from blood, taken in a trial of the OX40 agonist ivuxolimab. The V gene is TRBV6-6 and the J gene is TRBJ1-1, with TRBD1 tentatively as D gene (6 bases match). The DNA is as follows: TGTGCCAGCAGTTACATGGACAGTGAAGCTTTCTTT. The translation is CASSYMDSEAFF.